This T cell receptor (beta chain) was recovered during a study of T-cell reconstitution after alpha-beta-depleted transplantation in children. Whole-study results and caveats: T-cell numbers and diversity one year post-transplant derived largely from freshly generated T cells. It was reported that alpha-beta T cells came from several hundred expanded graft clones (about two months after transplant).

Preparing the TCRbeta library involved the use of unique molecular identifiers. TCRdb recomputed calls from the PCR reads with MiXCR, one row per CDR3 protein. The data hold fewer than 350,000 distinct CDR3 sequences, with about a tenth observed a single time. CDR3 length: 13 amino acids. CDR1 SGHRS and CDR2 YFSETQ come from the germline V gene. The V and J ends lost 4 bases and 7 bases respectively, with 14 bases between them. This clonotype came up many times. What it binds is not known. V and J are TRBV5-1 and TRBJ1-1; D possibly corresponds to TRBD1 (6 bases). This TCR derives from a boy under two years old with acute myeloid leukemia, due to receive a stem cell transplant. The sample was PBMCs, taken before TCRalphabeta/CD19-depleted stem cell transplant. This CDR3 reads CASSPHRGGEAFF. CDR3 in DNA: TGCGCCAGCAGCCCACATCGAGGGGGTGAAGCTTTCTTT.